The 15 T cell receptor beta chains presented below share a single source sample, sequenced in a study of regulatory T cells in long-lasting Graves disease. Time point denoted: newly diagnosed GD, antithyroid drugs for less than 3 months. The TCR library was prepared using RNA isolated from PBMCs. TCR beta libraries were built with iRepertoire HTBI primers and Arm-PCR of CDR3 regions. TCRdb reanalysed the multiplex PCR reads using MiXCR and keeps one entry per CDR3 protein. Here the sample spans under 800,000 distinct CDR3 sequences, about 16% being singletons. In addition, the sample was reused for a study of T cells in Graves' hyperthyroidism and ophthalmopathy.

The starting material was peripheral blood mononuclear cells (PBMCs), obtained at new diagnosis, from a patient treated with antithyroid drugs. The receptors were gathered from a woman aged 30 to 39 with Graves disease.

This clonotype showed up many times. The chain carries TRBV28 and TRBJ2-1; D gene uncertain. The ends were cut back, 3 bases at V and 1 base at J, with 10 bases in the middle. The CDR3 spans 15 residues. The germline V gene has CDR1 MDHEN and CDR2 SYDVKM. This CDR3 reads CASSLPPQSYNEQFF. The CDR3 coding sequence is TGTGCCAGCAGTTTGCCTCCCCAATCCTACAATGAGCAGTTCTTC.

V is TRBV10-3 and J is TRBJ1-4, with D maybe TRBD1 (6 bases). This CDR3 is built from 13 residues. Per germline, CDR1 ENHRY and CDR2 SYGVKD. Trimming stripped 4 bases from V and 7 bases from J, with 10 bases between. CDR3 sequence reads: CAISGGGSEKLFF. DNA of the CDR3: TGTGCCATCAGTGGGGGGGGCAGTGAAAAACTGTTTTTT.

The J gene is TRBJ1-3, the V gene TRBV6-2 or TRBV6-3; no clear D gene. V lost 0 bases to trimming and J lost 0 bases, with 18 bases between them. CDR1 MNHEY and CDR2 SVGEGT come from the germline V gene. The CDR3 has 19 amino acids. CDR3 in DNA: TGTGCCAGCAGTTACTCCGGACTTACAATTACGGGCTCTGGAAACACCATATATTTT. This encodes CASSYSGLTITGSGNTIYF.

Ten or more counts support this clonotype. This chain joins TRBV2 and TRBJ1-5; D call uncertain. V lost 2 bases to trimming and J lost 7 bases, with 12 bases between them. The germline gives CDR1 SNHLY, CDR2 FYNNEI. This CDR3 has 14 residues. DNA for the CDR3: TGTGCCAGCAGTGAACCTGGTCTCGGGCAGCCCCAGCATTTT. The encoded protein is CASSEPGLGQPQHF.

This clonotype was found many times. The chain is built from TRBV2 and TRBJ2-7; unclear D gene. V was shortened by 11 bases and J by 4 bases, with 15 bases between the two germline ends. The germline V gene encodes CDR1 SNHLY and CDR2 FYNNEI. The CDR3 loop spans 12 amino acids. The CDR3 protein is CAGRGDPYEQYF. In DNA, the CDR3 is TGTGCCGGAAGAGGAGATCCTTACGAGCAGTACTTC.

This sequence joins TRBV4-1 and TRBJ1-6; 9 bases line up with TRBD1. The J segment lost 8 bases and the V segment lost 3 bases, leaving 8 bases of the junction unmatched. Germline V gives CDR1 MGHRA, CDR2 YSYEKL. This CDR3 spans 16 amino acids. The CDR3 spells CASSHSGDRAYSPLHF. The CDR3 DNA sequence: TGCGCCAGCAGCCACTCCGGGGACAGGGCTTATTCACCCCTCCACTTT.

This clonotype was counted ten times or more. The gene calls are TRBV29-1 and TRBJ1-1; D is unclear. Between the trimmed V and J ends, which lost 4 bases and 2 bases, there was a span of 17 bases. This CDR3 has 15 amino acids. Germline values: CDR1 SQVTM, CDR2 ANQGSEA. The CDR3: CSVVAQPGINTEAFF. The CDR3 DNA reads TGCAGCGTTGTAGCCCAGCCAGGCATAAACACTGAAGCTTTCTTT.

Comments on this clonotype: This sequence may be a read error, since a much larger clone differs from it by one base. The chain combines TRBV2 with TRBJ2-3; TRBD1 might be the D (5 bases). This CDR3 has 15 amino acids. V lost 3 bases, J lost 5 bases, and 15 bases lay in between. In germline, CDR1 is SNHLY, CDR2 FYNNEI. This CDR3 is CASSDPGQSRDTQYF. DNA of the CDR3: TGTGCCAGCAGTGACCCTGGACAATCACGAGATACGCAGTATTTT.

The chain joins TRBV24-1 to TRBJ2-2; D is perhaps TRBD1 (5 bases). The CDR3 spans 14 residues. CDR1 and CDR2 from the germline V gene are KGHDR and SFDVKD. Between the trimmed V and J ends, which lost 7 bases and 2 bases, there was a span of 10 bases. CDR3 sequence reads: CATSPRTNTGELFF. CDR3 in DNA: TGTGCCACCAGCCCTAGGACAAACACCGGGGAGCTGTTTTTT.

This clonotype was observed a handful of times. CDR3 in DNA: TGTGCCAGCAGTGAAGCAGTCGGAGGGGAGACCCAGTACTTC. It is translated as CASSEAVGGETQYF. The chain employs TRBV6-1 and TRBJ2-5; possibly TRBD2 for D (6 bases). This CDR3 comprises 14 residues. Germline CDR1 MNHNS, CDR2 SASEGT. V lost 0 bases to trimming and J lost 5 bases, with 10 bases between them.

The chain employs TRBV30 and TRBJ1-4; D is unresolved. The ends were cut back, 2 bases at V and 0 bases at J, with 7 bases in the middle. The CDR3 is made up of 14 amino acids. Per the germline V gene, CDR1 is GTSNPN and CDR2 is SVGIG (reference sequence). CDR3 loop: CAWSSGATNEKLFF. DNA of the CDR3: TGTGCCTGGAGTAGTGGCGCAACTAATGAAAAACTGTTTTTT.

With respect to this clonotype: A much larger clone differs by one base, so this may be a read error. The chain couples TRBV7-3 to TRBJ2-5; TRBD2 agrees at 9 bases. The V gene end was trimmed by 4 bases and the J gene end by 11 bases; junction bases not matched to a gene: 17. CDR3 length equals 16 residues. The germline gives CDR1 SGHTA, CDR2 FQGTGA. DNA for the CDR3: TGTGCCAGCAGCTCAAAAAGCGGGGGGACCTACAATGAGCAGTACTTC. Translated, it gives CASSSKSGGTYNEQYF.

The rearrangement links TRBV9 to TRBJ2-2; 11 positions match TRBD2. Germline CDR1 and CDR2: SGDLS and YYNGEE. V gave up 0 bases and J gave up 4 bases; unmatched junction bases: 5. The CDR3 sequence is 17 residues long. CDR3 residues: CASSVGLAGGVTGELFF. The CDR3 nucleotides are TGTGCCAGCAGCGTAGGGCTAGCGGGAGGAGTCACCGGGGAGCTGTTTTTT.

The chain employs TRBV19 and TRBJ2-1; 8 bases line up with TRBD2. V trimming: 5 bases; J trimming: 5 bases; junction bases outside the gene matches: 23. The length of the CDR3 is 20 residues. Per the germline V gene, CDR1 is LNHDA and CDR2 is SQIVND (reference sequence). CDR3 in amino acids: CASSLRSPGTRYRGNNEQFF. The DNA of the CDR3 is TGTGCCAGTAGTCTAAGATCTCCCGGGACTAGATACCGAGGCAACAATGAGCAGTTCTTC.

The table lists this clonotype with many counts. This chain connects TRBV28 to TRBJ2-2; perhaps TRBD1 as D (5 bases). CDR1 MDHEN and CDR2 SYDVKM come from the germline V gene. Deletions cut 1 base from V and 6 bases from J, with 12 bases between. The CDR3 has 15 amino acids. This CDR3 reads CASSLSSKGSGELFF. CDR3 in DNA: TGTGCCAGCAGTTTATCGTCCAAGGGGTCCGGGGAGCTGTTTTTT.